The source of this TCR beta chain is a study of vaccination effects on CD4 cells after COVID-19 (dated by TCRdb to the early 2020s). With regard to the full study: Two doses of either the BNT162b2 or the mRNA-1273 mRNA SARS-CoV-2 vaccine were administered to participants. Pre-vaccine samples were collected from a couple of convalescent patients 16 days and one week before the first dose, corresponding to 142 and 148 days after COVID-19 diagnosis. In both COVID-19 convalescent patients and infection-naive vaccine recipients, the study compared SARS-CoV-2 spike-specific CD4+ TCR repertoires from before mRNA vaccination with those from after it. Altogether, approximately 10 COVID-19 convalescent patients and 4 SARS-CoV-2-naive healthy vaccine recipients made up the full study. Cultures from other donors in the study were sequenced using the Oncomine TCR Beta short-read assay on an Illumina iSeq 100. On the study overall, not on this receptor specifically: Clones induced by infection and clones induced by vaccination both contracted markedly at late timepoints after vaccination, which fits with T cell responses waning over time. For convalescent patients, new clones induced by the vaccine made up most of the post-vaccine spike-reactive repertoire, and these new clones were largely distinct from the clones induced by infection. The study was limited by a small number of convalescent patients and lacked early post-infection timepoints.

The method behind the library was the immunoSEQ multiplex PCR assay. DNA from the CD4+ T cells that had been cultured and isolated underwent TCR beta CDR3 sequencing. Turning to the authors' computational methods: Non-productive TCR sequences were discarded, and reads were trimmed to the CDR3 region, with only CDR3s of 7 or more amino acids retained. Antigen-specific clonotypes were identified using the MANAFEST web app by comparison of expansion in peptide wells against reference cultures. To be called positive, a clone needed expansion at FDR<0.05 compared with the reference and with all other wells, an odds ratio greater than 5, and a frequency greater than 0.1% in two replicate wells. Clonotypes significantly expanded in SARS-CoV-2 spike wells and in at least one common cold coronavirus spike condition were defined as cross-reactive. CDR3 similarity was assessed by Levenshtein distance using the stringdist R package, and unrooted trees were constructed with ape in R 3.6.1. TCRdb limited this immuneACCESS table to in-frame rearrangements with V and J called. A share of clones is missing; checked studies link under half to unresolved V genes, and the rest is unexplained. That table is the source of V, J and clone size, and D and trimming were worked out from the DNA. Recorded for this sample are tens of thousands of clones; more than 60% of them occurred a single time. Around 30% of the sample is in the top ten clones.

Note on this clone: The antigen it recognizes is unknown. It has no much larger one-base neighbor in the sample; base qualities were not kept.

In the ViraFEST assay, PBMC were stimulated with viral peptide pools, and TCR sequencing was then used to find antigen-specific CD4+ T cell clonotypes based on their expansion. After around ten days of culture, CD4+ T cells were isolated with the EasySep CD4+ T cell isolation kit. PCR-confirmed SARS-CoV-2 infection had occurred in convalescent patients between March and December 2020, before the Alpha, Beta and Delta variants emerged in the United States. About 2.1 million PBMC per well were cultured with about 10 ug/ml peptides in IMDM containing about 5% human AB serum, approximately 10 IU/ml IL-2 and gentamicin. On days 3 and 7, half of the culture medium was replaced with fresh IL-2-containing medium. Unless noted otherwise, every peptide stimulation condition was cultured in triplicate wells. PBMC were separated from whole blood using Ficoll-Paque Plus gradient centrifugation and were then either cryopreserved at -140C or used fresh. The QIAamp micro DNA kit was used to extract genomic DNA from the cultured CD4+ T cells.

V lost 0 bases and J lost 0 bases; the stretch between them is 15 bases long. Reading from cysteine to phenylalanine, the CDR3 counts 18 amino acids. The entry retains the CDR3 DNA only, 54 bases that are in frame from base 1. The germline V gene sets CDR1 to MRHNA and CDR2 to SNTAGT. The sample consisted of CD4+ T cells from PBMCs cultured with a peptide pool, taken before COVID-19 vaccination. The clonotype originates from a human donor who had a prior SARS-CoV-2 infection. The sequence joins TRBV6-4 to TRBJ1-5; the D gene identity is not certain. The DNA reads TGTGCCAGCAGTGACTCGACTCAGCCATCCTATAGCAATCAGCCCCAGCATTTT. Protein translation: CASSDSTQPSYSNQPQHF.